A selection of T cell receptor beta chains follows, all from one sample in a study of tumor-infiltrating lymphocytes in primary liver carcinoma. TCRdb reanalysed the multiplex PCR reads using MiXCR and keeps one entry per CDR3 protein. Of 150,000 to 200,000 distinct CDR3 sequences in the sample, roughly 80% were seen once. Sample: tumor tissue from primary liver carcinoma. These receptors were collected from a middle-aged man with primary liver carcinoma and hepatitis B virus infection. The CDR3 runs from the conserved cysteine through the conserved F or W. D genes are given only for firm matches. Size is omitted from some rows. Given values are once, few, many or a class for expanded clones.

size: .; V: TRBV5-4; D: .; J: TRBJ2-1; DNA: TGTGCCAGCAACTTGGGCGGACCGGTTCGGGATGAGCAGTTCTTC; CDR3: CASNLGGPVRDEQFF
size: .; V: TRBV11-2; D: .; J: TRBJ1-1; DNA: TGTGCCAGCAGCTTAAATCAGGGCCCGCCTGGTGGAGCTTTCTTT; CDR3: CASSLNQGPPGGAFF
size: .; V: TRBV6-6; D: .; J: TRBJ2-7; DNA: TGTGCCACCATCCCTGAAAGAGGACAGAGCCACTCCTACGAGCAGTACTTC; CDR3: CATIPERGQSHSYEQYF
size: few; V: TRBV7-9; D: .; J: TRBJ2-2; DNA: TGTGCCAGCAGCTTCGGGGGTGACGGCGGGGACCTGTTTTTT; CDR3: CASSFGGDGGDLFF
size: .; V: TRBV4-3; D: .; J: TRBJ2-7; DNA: TGTGCCAGCAACCAAGATTGGGCAGGGTTGGGGGGCTCCTACGAGCAGTACTTC; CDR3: CASNQDWAGLGGSYEQYF
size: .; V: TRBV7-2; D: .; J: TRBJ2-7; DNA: TGTGCCAGCAGCTTAGCGGTGACTCCCTACGGGCAGTACTTC; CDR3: CASSLAVTPYGQYF
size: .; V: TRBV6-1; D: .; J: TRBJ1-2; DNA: TGTGCTAGCAAGCCCAGCAGGCCACAGATCCAAAGCTATGGCTACACCTTC; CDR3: CASKPSRPQIQSYGYTF
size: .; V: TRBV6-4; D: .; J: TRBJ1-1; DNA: TGTGCCAGCAATCCGGGGGGGGGCCGGTCGGACACTGAAGCTTTCTTT; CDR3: CASNPGGGRSDTEAFF
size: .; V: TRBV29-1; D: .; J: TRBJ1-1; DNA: TGCAGCGTTGCCCTAGGGTGCGGGATGAACACTGAAGCTTTCTTT; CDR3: CSVALGCGMNTEAFF
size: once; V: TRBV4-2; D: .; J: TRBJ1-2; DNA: TGTGCCAGCAGCCGATCGTTCAGGGAGGGGGGCGCGTCTTATGGCTACACCTTC; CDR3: CASSRSFREGGASYGYTF
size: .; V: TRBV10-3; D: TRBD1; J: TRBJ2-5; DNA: TGTGCCATCAGTGAAGGACAGGCATGGGAGACCCAGTACTTC; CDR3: CAISEGQAWETQYF
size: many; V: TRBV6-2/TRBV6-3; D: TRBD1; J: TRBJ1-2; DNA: TGTGCCAGCAACGCCGGGACAGCCTATGGCTACACCTTC; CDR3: CASNAGTAYGYTF
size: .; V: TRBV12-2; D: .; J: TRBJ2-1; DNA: TGTGCAGGTCGCCCCCACCGGGGATCCTCCCGAGACAATGAGCAGTTCTTC; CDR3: CAGRPHRGSSRDNEQFF
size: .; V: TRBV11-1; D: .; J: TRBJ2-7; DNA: TGTGCAAGCAGGGGTAAGCGATCGTACGAGCATTACTTC; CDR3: CASRGKRSYEHYF
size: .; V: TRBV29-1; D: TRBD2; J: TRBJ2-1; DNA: TGCAGCGAGTTGACTAGCGGGATGGGCAATGAGCAGTCCTTC; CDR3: CSELTSGMGNEQSF
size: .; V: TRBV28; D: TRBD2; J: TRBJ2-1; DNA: TGTGCCAGCAGTTTGTCGACTAGCGGGCCTTCCTACATTGAGCAGTTCTTC; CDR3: CASSLSTSGPSYIEQFF
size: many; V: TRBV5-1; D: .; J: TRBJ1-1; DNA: TGCGCCAGCAGCGCCTTGGCAGGGAGCAACACTGAAGCTTTCTTT; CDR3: CASSALAGSNTEAFF
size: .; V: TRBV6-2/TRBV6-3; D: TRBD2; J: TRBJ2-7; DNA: TGTGCGAGCAGTTACGATATGAGGACTAGCGGGATCTACGAGCAGTACTTC; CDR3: CASSYDMRTSGIYEQYF
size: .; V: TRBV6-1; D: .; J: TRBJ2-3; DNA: TGTGCCAGCAGTGAAATAGGAGGACAATGCACAGATACGCAGTATTTT; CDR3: CASSEIGGQCTDTQYF
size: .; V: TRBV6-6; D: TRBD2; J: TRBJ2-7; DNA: TGTGCCAGCACCCCATTCTTAACGGGAGGGAGAAACGAGCAGTACTTC; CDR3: CASTPFLTGGRNEQYF
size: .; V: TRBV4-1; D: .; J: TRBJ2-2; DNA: TGCACCAGCAGCCTAGATGGGGGGAGATGGGGCGGGGAGCTGTTTTTT; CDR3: CTSSLDGGRWGGELFF
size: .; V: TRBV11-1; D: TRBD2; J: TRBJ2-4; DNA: TGTGCCAGCGGCTTTCACGGGACTAGCGGGACTAAAACCATTCAGTACTTC; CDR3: CASGFHGTSGTKTIQYF